The entry that follows covers one T cell receptor (beta chain) sequence. Its antigen is undetermined. This record belongs to a study of Graves' ophthalmopathy and Graves' hyperthyroidism. General observations from the study: A classifier, a 13-signature model, separated ophthalmopathy from stable hyperthyroidism with roughly 86% sensitivity and 75% to 82% specificity. The majority of expanded thyroid clonotypes above 0.001 frequency also occurred in blood.

With 5 bases clipped from V and 4 bases from J, the junction kept 12 bases outside the gene matches. This CDR3 region has 18 residues. The V gene's germline CDR1 is ENHRY and CDR2 SYGVKD. Beta-chain TCR CDR3 regions were amplified from RNA transcripts. A first-round RT-PCR used HTBI primers, followed by a second-round multiplex PCR. TCRdb analysed the multiplex PCR reads with MiXCR anew, one entry per CDR3 protein. The profile covers roughly 1.1 million distinct CDR3 sequences, with 35% to 45% appearing a single time and around 10% taken by the ten largest. The hyperthyroidism patients, aged 18 to 65, had been newly diagnosed, with under 2 months' duration. Orbital computed tomography and thyroid ultrasound, along with TRAb, serum thyroxine and clinical symptoms, underpinned diagnosis.

Sequenced material: peripheral blood or thyroid tissue (not recorded which). V usage is TRBV10-3 and J usage is TRBJ2-5, with 14 bases aligning to TRBD2. The TCR comes from an adult man with Graves' hyperthyroidism. The CDR3 DNA sequence: TGTGCCATCAGTTCCAACATGAGGACTAGCGGGAGGAGAGAGACCCAGTACTTC. This translates into CAISSNMRTSGRRETQYF.